This TCR beta chain was obtained from a study of blood T cell repertoires in COVID-19. Study details: COVID-19 samples, acute and convalescent, were from the United States, Italy and Spain. In each case, the material was cDNA or gDNA derived from T cells, B-cell-depleted T cells, or PBMCs.

V lost 4 bases to trimming and J lost 7 bases; unmatched junction nucleotides: 8. CDR3 length equals 15 residues. Germline CDR1 and CDR2: SGHTA and FQGTGA. The data were produced by immunoSEQ multiplex PCR, yet TCRdb's version contains in-frame clones alone and is incomplete. The sample yields about 130,000 clones, roughly 83% seen once. Sequencing was done on a sample of peripheral blood. This chain uses TRBV7-3 with TRBJ2-7; 12 bases line up with TRBD2. The sequence came from a human donor in a cohort sampled during active COVID-19. The CDR3 DNA reads TGTGCCAGCAGCTGGACTAGCGGGACGCAGGAGGAGCAGTACTTC. It is translated as CASSWTSGTQEEQYF.